Following are 23 T cell receptor beta chains from one sample sequenced in a study. TCRdb passed the RT-PCR reads through MiXCR, listing each CDR3 protein once. Of around 700,000 distinct CDR3 sequences in the sample, approximately 15% were seen once. Source material: memory CD4+ T cells from blood. Receptors originate from a female donor in good health, serving as a healthy control.

The V gene is TRBV7-2, the J gene TRBJ1-1; 8 nucleotides match TRBD1. This CDR3 has 14 residues. CDR1 and CDR2 from the germline V gene are SGHTA and FQGNSA. The ends lost 4 bases at V and 4 bases at J; junction bases unmatched: 5. This CDR3 reads CASSYTGGATEAFF. Here the CDR3 DNA reads TGTGCCAGCAGCTACACAGGGGGGGCCACTGAAGCTTTCTTT.

The J gene is TRBJ2-1, the V gene TRBV5-1; no clear D gene. The V and J ends lost 4 bases and 10 bases respectively, with 12 bases between them. Germline assignment: CDR1 SGHRS and CDR2 YFSETQ. The CDR3 is 12 residues long. The CDR3, as DNA: TGCGCCAGCAGCGGAAAGGACGGAGAGCAGTTCTTC. The encoded protein is CASSGKDGEQFF.

This clonotype was seen a few times. The genes are TRBV20-1 and TRBJ2-1; 13 positions agree with TRBD2. The CDR3 contains 16 residues. V was pared by 4 bases and J by 10 bases, with 13 bases of the junction left unmatched. Germline assignment: CDR1 DFQATT and CDR2 SNEGSKA (reference sequence). CDR3 sequence (DNA): TGCAGTGCTACGGGACTAGCGGGACAACCCATGGGGGAGCAGTTCTTC. This gives the protein CSATGLAGQPMGEQFF.

This clonotype was seen many times. One end of the junction varies from germline; a read error may be responsible. The rearrangement links TRBV5-1 to TRBJ1-2; D possibly corresponds to TRBD1 (5 bases). The CDR3 is 13 amino acids. Looked up from germline, CDR1 is SGHRS and CDR2 is YFSETQ. CDR3 in DNA: TGTGCCAGCAGCTTAGCAGGGTCCGGTGGCTACACCTTC. It yields the protein CASSLAGSGGYTF.

This clonotype has more than one count but fewer than ten. The chain uses TRBV4-1 and TRBJ2-7; 7 bases align to TRBD2. J lost 4 bases, V lost 8 bases, and 8 bases had no gene match. Germline CDR1 and CDR2: MGHRA and YSYEKL. The CDR3 covers 13 residues. The CDR3 is CASSGGFPYEQYF. The CDR3 DNA is TGCGCCAGCTCCGGGGGGTTCCCTTACGAGCAGTACTTC.

In this sample, this clonotype turned up many times. J is TRBJ1-3 and V is TRBV3-1; no firm D call. Per the germline V gene, CDR1 is LGHDT and CDR2 is YNNKEL (reference sequence). V dropped 3 bases and J dropped 0 bases, with 9 bases sitting between them. This CDR3 comprises 15 residues. The CDR3 DNA follows: TGTGCCAGCAGCCAGCTATCCAGCTCTGGAAACACCATATATTTT. It translates to CASSQLSSSGNTIYF.

This clonotype was detected a few times. The chain is built from TRBV7-8 and TRBJ2-2, with D hard to call. Germline CDR1 reads SGHVS; CDR2 reads FQNEAQ. The CDR3 length is 13 residues. Trimming pared 0 bases from V and 9 bases from J, leaving 8 bases between. The CDR3 region has the DNA TGTGCCAGCAGCTTAGCGGTGGGCAGGGAGCTGTTTTTT. This gives the protein CASSLAVGRELFF.

The V and J genes are TRBV7-2 and TRBJ1-6; D remains unclear. Germline CDR1 SGHTA, CDR2 FQGNSA. The CDR3 is made up of 14 amino acids. The germline V and J ends were trimmed by 5 bases and 4 bases, with 9 bases remaining between them. This CDR3 reads CASSHSGYNSPLHF. CDR3 nucleotide sequence: TGTGCCAGCAGCCACAGTGGGTATAATTCACCCCTCCACTTT.

This clonotype was seen only a few times. This chain joins TRBV20-1 and TRBJ2-5; 8 bases agree with TRBD1. Germline V CDR1 and CDR2: DFQATT, SNEGSKA (reference sequence). Trimming at V came to 5 bases and at J to 2 bases, leaving 7 bases not matched to a gene. The CDR3 totals 14 residues. The CDR3 region is CSAAGTGLQETQYF. The DNA of the CDR3 is TGCAGTGCTGCCGGGACAGGACTTCAAGAGACCCAGTACTTC.

The J gene is TRBJ2-7, the V gene TRBV27; TRBD1 or TRBD2 may be the D gene (5 bases each). Germline-derived CDR1 and CDR2 are MNHEY and SMNVEV (reference sequence). The CDR3 totals 14 residues. Trimming removed 7 bases at V and 0 bases at J, with 13 bases between. CDR3 nucleotides: TGTGCCAGCAAGGAGTCGGGGCCCTCCTACGAGCAGTACTTC. Translating gives CASKESGPSYEQYF.

Ten or more counts support this clonotype. The chain recombines TRBV6-5 with TRBJ1-5, with a tentative D call TRBD1 (5 bases). Germline loops: CDR1 MNHEY, CDR2 SVGAGI. The CDR3 loop spans 14 amino acids. V lost 2 bases to trimming and J lost 5 bases, with 10 bases between them. The CDR3 DNA reads TGTGCCAGCAGTTACAACGGGGGAGATCAGCCCCAGCATTTT. Translated: CASSYNGGDQPQHF.

This clonotype has ten or more counts. V usage is TRBV12-3 or TRBV12-4 and J usage is TRBJ2-4; 7 bases are a match to TRBD1. The CDR3 spans 13 residues. The J segment lost 8 bases and the V segment lost 3 bases, leaving 4 bases of the junction unmatched. CDR3 protein: CASSFQGEYIQYF. The DNA of the CDR3 is TGTGCCAGCAGTTTCCAGGGGGAGTACATTCAGTACTTC.

This clonotype was observed a handful of times. The chain is built from TRBV6-2 or TRBV6-3 and TRBJ2-7; D unresolved. Germline V lookup: CDR1 MNHEY, CDR2 SVGEGT. The CDR3 runs to 13 residues. Trimming left V 4 bases short and J 2 bases short, with 9 bases between. In DNA form, the CDR3 reads TGTGCCAGCAGTTCTGGGATCGCCTACGAGCAGTACTTC. Translating gives CASSSGIAYEQYF.

V is TRBV20-1 and J is TRBJ2-3, with TRBD2 matching over 7 bases. J gave up 2 bases and V 6 bases, and 8 bases lay outside the gene matches. Germline CDR1 and CDR2: DFQATT and SNEGSKA (reference sequence). The CDR3 has 14 residues. CDR3 residues: CSAGGGRNTDTQYF. The CDR3 nucleotides are TGCAGTGCCGGCGGCGGGAGAAACACAGATACGCAGTATTTT.

The V call is TRBV5-1, the J call TRBJ2-1; possible D gene TRBD1, 6 bases. Between the trimmed V and J ends, which lost 4 bases and 9 bases, there was a span of 11 bases. Germline CDR1 is SGHRS and CDR2 is YFSETQ. The CDR3 contains 12 residues. DNA of the CDR3: TGCGCCAGCAGCATAAACAGGGTTGAGCAGTTCTTC. It is translated as CASSINRVEQFF.

In DNA, the CDR3 is TGTGCCAGCAGCTTACTCGGCGGGGGGGCCGGTGATGAGCAGTTCTTC. Translated, it gives CASSLLGGGAGDEQFF. V and J are TRBV7-2 and TRBJ2-1, with 9 bases matching TRBD2. The CDR3 runs to 16 residues. Germline-derived CDR1 and CDR2 are SGHTA and FQGNSA. The V segment lost 2 bases and the J segment 8 bases; nucleotides outside the gene matches: 10.

This clonotype was seen repeatedly, ten times or more. The chain uses TRBV12-3 or TRBV12-4 and TRBJ2-7; 11 bases match TRBD1. Trimming at V came to 6 bases and at J to 3 bases, leaving 4 bases not matched to a gene. The CDR3 has 14 residues. CDR3 loop: CASRRTGGLYEQYF. The CDR3 nucleotides read TGTGCCAGCAGACGGACAGGGGGCCTCTACGAGCAGTACTTC.

The chain has TRBV20-1 and TRBJ2-5, with TRBD2 as a possible D gene (6 bases). The CDR3 loop spans 15 amino acids. Trimming left V 6 bases short and J 5 bases short, with 22 bases between. Germline CDR1 DFQATT, CDR2 SNEGSKA (reference sequence). CDR3 in amino acids: CSAIGSPAGWETQYF. CDR3 coding DNA: TGCAGTGCCATCGGGTCTCCGGCGGGATGGGAGACCCAGTACTTC.

This clonotype was recorded at least ten times. The chain links TRBV20-1 to TRBJ2-7; 7 bases agree with TRBD2. Trimming at V came to 0 bases and at J to 0 bases, leaving 11 bases not matched to a gene. The germline V gene has CDR1 DFQATT and CDR2 SNEGSKA (reference sequence). This CDR3 contains 17 residues. The CDR3 nucleotides read TGCAGTGCTAGAGATCAGATGAGTAGCGGGCCCTCCTACGAGCAGTACTTC. This translates into CSARDQMSSGPSYEQYF.

This clonotype came up a few times. The rearrangement links TRBV28 to TRBJ1-4; the D gene is possibly TRBD1 (5 bases). The ends were cut back, 3 bases at V and 0 bases at J, with 14 bases in the middle. This CDR3 spans 17 amino acids. The germline V gene encodes CDR1 MDHEN and CDR2 SYDVKM. The CDR3 coding sequence is TGTGCCAGCAGTTTGGTAGGGGTTGAAGCAACTAATGAAAAACTGTTTTTT. It specifies CASSLVGVEATNEKLFF.

V is TRBV6-5 and J is TRBJ2-7; 11 nucleotides line up with TRBD2. Germline CDR1 MNHEY, CDR2 SVGAGI. The ends lost 0 bases at V and 5 bases at J; junction bases unmatched: 12. This CDR3 contains 18 residues. CDR3 protein: CASSYSGPASGRPHEQYF. CDR3 sequence (DNA): TGTGCCAGCAGTTACTCGGGTCCGGCTAGCGGGAGGCCCCACGAGCAGTACTTC.

This clonotype was detected a few times. The rearrangement links TRBV6-6 to TRBJ1-2; 9 nucleotides align to TRBD1. The length of the CDR3 is 14 residues. Trimming cost V 2 bases and J 4 bases; bases outside gene matches: 2. CDR1 is MNHNY, CDR2 SVGAGI, per germline (reference sequence). Here the CDR3 DNA reads TGTGCCAGCAGTTACGGGACAGGGTTCTATGGCTACACCTTC. Residues: CASSYGTGFYGYTF.

This clonotype was seen a handful of times. CDR3 sequence (DNA): TGTGCCAGCAGCGGGGCTTACGATCAGCCCCAGCATTTT. It codes for CASSGAYDQPQHF. The chain carries TRBV9 and TRBJ1-5; D unresolved. V gave up 3 bases and J gave up 5 bases, with 9 bases separating them. The CDR3 length is 13 residues. The V gene's germline CDR1 is SGDLS and CDR2 YYNGEE. Full variable domain (remainder filled in from reference TRBV9 and TRBJ1-5): DSGVTQTPKHLITATGQRVTLRCSPRSGDLSVYWYQQSLDQGLQFLIQYYNGEERAKGNILERFSAQQFPDLHSELNLSSLELGDSALYFCASSGAYDQPQHFGDGTRLSIL.